The TCR beta chain described here comes from a study of CD8+CD57+ T cells in acquired aplastic anemia. Study-level information: Sorting CD4+ and CD8+ cells gave DNA averaging roughly 3.2 ug.

General observations from the study: Between the patient and control groups, CD8+ Simpson's diversity did not differ significantly.

Genomic DNA provided the template from which TCR beta VDJ and CDR3 profiles were obtained. Each CDR3 protein is one row after TCRdb ran MiXCR on the reads. The profile shows approximately 98,000 distinct CDR3 sequences, 55% to 75% of them singletons. The germline V and J ends were trimmed by 5 bases and 6 bases, with 16 bases remaining between them. The V gene's germline CDR1 is KGHDR and CDR2 SFDVKD. The CDR3 has 15 residues. As regards this clonotype: Its target is not known.

Flow cytometry had shown expanded CD8+CD57+ cells in the patients chosen for sequencing. Everyone among the patients had severe acquired aplastic anemia. The chain employs TRBV24-1 and TRBJ2-1; a possible D gene is TRBD1 (5 bases). This receptor was identified in a human donor with aplastic anemia. Sample: sorted CD4+, CD8+, or CD8+CD57+ T cells (not recorded which) from PBMCs. CDR3 residues: CATSAVRVAGNEQFF. DNA of the CDR3: TGTGCCACCAGTGCAGTCAGGGTCGCTGGCAATGAGCAGTTCTTC.